This T cell receptor beta chain was obtained from a study of T-cell memory formation after mild COVID-19. Study-wide findings and caveats: Contracting clones localized mainly to CM and EM when CD4+ and mainly to EMRA when CD8+.

TCRdb fed the 5' RACE reads into MiXCR, producing one record per CDR3 protein. The sample contains 350,000 to 450,000 distinct CDR3 sequences, roughly 20% of which appear only once. The table lists this clonotype with a few counts. Its cognate antigen is unknown. Material: PBMCs or a T cell subset sorted from them (not recorded which). The receptor's source is an adult woman who had mild COVID-19 (a few samples of this study predate the infection). Cell type and time point are not known.

The CDR3 DNA sequence: TGTGCCTGGAGCGTACAGGGGTGGGGCACAGATACGCAGTATTTT. Its protein is CAWSVQGWGTDTQYF. The gene calls are TRBV30 and TRBJ2-3, with TRBD1 identical over 7 bases. Germline assignment: CDR1 GTSNPN and CDR2 SVGIG (reference sequence). There are 15 residues in the CDR3. V lost 3 bases, J lost 1 base, and 7 bases stayed unmatched.